Presented here are 30 T cell receptor beta chains from one specimen sequenced in a study of regulatory dendritic cells for organ transplantation. These receptors have no identified antigens. CFSE-labeled sorted T cells met regulatory or mature dendritic cells for less than 6 days. The method was immunoSEQ multiplex PCR; TCRdb's version includes in-frame clones alone and lacks a portion of them. The profile shows 15,000 to 20,000 clones, approximately 79% of them singletons. The sample was memory CD4+ T cells from blood cultured with regulatory dendritic cells. Subset defined: CD45RO+ memory T cells. The origin of the receptors is a human donor in good health.

V usage is TRBV25-1 and J usage is TRBJ2-1; 13 positions agree with TRBD2. Germline CDR1 reads MGHDK; CDR2 reads SYGVNS. This CDR3 is built from 16 residues. Germline trimming cut 6 bases from V and 9 bases from J; bases unmatched to any gene: 11. The CDR3 protein is CASRIPGLAGASEQFF. CDR3 nucleotide sequence: TGTGCCAGCAGGATACCCGGACTAGCGGGAGCGAGTGAGCAGTTCTTC.

The chain couples TRBV18 to TRBJ2-7; D call uncertain. The CDR3 runs 14 residues. Trimming took 2 bases from V and 1 from J, leaving 9 bases between them. Germline loops: CDR1 KGHSH, CDR2 LQKENI. CDR3 residues: CASSPGSESYEQYF. CDR3 sequence (DNA): TGTGCCAGCTCACCAGGAAGCGAGTCCTACGAGCAGTACTTC.

The chain joins TRBV11-2 to TRBJ2-3; D tentatively reads TRBD1 or TRBD2 (5 bases each). V was cut by 4 bases and J by 7 bases, with 15 bases left in between. The germline V gene has CDR1 SGHAT and CDR2 FQNNGV. The CDR3 has 14 amino acids. In DNA, the CDR3 is TGTGCCAGCAGCTCCGGGACCGGGGCGAATACGCAGTATTTT. It specifies CASSSGTGANTQYF.

The chain has TRBV10-1 and TRBJ2-3; D is perhaps TRBD1 or TRBD2 (5 bases each). Germline CDR1 and CDR2: WNHNN and SYGVQD (reference sequence). This CDR3 is 15 amino acids long. V was shortened by 2 bases and J by 1 base, with 10 bases between the two germline ends. The CDR3, as DNA: TGCGCCAGCAGTGAGCGGGACCTTGGCACAGATACGCAGTATTTT. It specifies CASSERDLGTDTQYF.

This clone was detected only a few times. The chain carries TRBV28 and TRBJ2-7, with 9 bases fitting TRBD1. The germline V gene has CDR1 MDHEN and CDR2 SYDVKM. Trimming removed 7 bases from V and 5 bases from J; junction bases left unmatched: 15. The CDR3 is 16 amino acids. CDR3 coding DNA: TGTGCCAGCACCGACGGGGCGGGACAGGGCGTCCACGAGCAGTACTTC. Its protein product is CASTDGAGQGVHEQYF.

The chain is built from TRBV7-2 and TRBJ2-2; 8 bases map to TRBD1. Germline V gene lookup returns CDR1 SGHTA and CDR2 FQGNSA. Germline trimming cut 6 bases from V and 4 bases from J; bases unmatched to any gene: 7. The CDR3 loop spans 15 amino acids. CDR3: CASSPTGALTGELFF. CDR3 DNA: TGTGCCAGCAGTCCGACAGGGGCACTCACCGGGGAGCTGTTTTTT.

The sample holds a few counts of this clone. J is TRBJ1-1 and V is TRBV7-6; D unresolved. Germline V gene sequence: CDR1 SGHVS, CDR2 FNYEAQ. The CDR3 spans 13 residues. V was clipped by 4 bases and J by 1 base, with 7 bases between them. The CDR3 bases are TGTGCCAGCAGCTCCTCAGCGAACACTGAAGCTTTCTTT. It encodes CASSSSANTEAFF.

This clone has a handful of counts. V is TRBV29-1 and J is TRBJ1-1; the match to TRBD1 covers 7 bases. V was clipped by 4 bases and J by 3 bases; unmatched bases: 2. This CDR3 region has 12 residues. Germline assignment: CDR1 SQVTM and CDR2 ANQGSEA. The CDR3 region is CSVGDSDTEAFF. Written as DNA, the CDR3 is TGCAGCGTTGGGGACAGCGACACTGAAGCTTTCTTT.

This clone appeared a single time. The gene calls are TRBV5-1 and TRBJ2-3; TRBD2 matches 14 bases. V was clipped by 3 bases and J by 2 bases; unmatched bases: 11. The germline V gene encodes CDR1 SGHRS and CDR2 YFSETQ. The CDR3 runs 19 residues. This CDR3 is CASSSGLAGVYGLTDTQYF. CDR3 sequence (DNA): TGCGCCAGCAGCTCGGGACTAGCGGGAGTTTACGGCCTCACAGATACGCAGTATTTT.

The CDR3 DNA is TGTGCCAGAGGACTAGCGGGAGAACGTGAGCAGTTCTTC. Its translation: CARGLAGEREQFF. The chain uses TRBV2 and TRBJ2-1; 13 bases are shared with TRBD2. The CDR3 totals 13 residues. V lost 9 bases and J lost 9; bases outside the gene matches: 5. CDR1 and CDR2 (germline): SNHLY, FYNNEI.

The J gene is TRBJ2-5, the V gene TRBV11-2; no firm D call. This CDR3 comprises 15 residues. CDR1 is SGHAT and CDR2 is FQNNGV in the germline V gene. The V end lost 5 bases, the J end lost 0 bases, and 13 bases lay between the germline ends. The CDR3 protein is CASSPRYINQETQYF. CDR3 coding DNA: TGTGCCAGCAGCCCCCGGTACATTAACCAAGAGACCCAGTACTTC.

This sequence joins TRBV7-2 and TRBJ2-3; D is possibly TRBD2 (6 bases). Germline V gene lookup returns CDR1 SGHTA and CDR2 FQGNSA. The CDR3 totals 15 residues. V lost 5 bases and J lost 0, with 12 bases in between. The CDR3 reads CASSPDYLSTDTQYF. The CDR3 nucleotides are TGTGCCAGCAGCCCGGACTACCTTAGCACAGATACGCAGTATTTT.

This chain uses TRBV30 with TRBJ2-1, with TRBD2 matching over 8 bases. J was trimmed by 4 bases and V by 8 bases; bases with no gene match: 10. Germline lookup yields CDR1 GTSNPN and CDR2 SVGIG (reference sequence). This CDR3 is 14 amino acids long. CDR3 sequence: CALRTSGDYNEQFF. As DNA, the CDR3 is TGTGCCCTAAGAACTAGCGGAGATTACAATGAGCAGTTCTTC.

This clone is medium-sized by share. The chain employs TRBV9 and TRBJ2-7; D is uncertain. Trimming left V 0 bases short and J 6 bases short, with 13 bases between. This CDR3 contains 14 residues. CDR1 is SGDLS and CDR2 is YYNGEE in the germline V gene. For the CDR3, the DNA is TGTGCCAGCAGCGTAGAGCCAGGTCTCGCCGAGCAGTACTTC. Translating gives CASSVEPGLAEQYF.

This clone was seen a single time. The V call is TRBV5-1, the J call TRBJ2-2, with 7 bases fitting TRBD1. The J segment lost 5 bases and the V segment lost 3 bases, leaving 13 bases of the junction unmatched. The CDR3 has 17 amino acids. Germline V lookup: CDR1 SGHRS, CDR2 YFSETQ. CDR3 protein: CASSWKIRQGGTGELFF. CDR3 in DNA: TGCGCCAGCAGCTGGAAGATAAGACAGGGTGGTACCGGGGAGCTGTTTTTT.

The chain has TRBV7-2 and TRBJ2-7, with D perhaps assigned TRBD1 or TRBD2 (5 bases each). Germline loops: CDR1 SGHTA, CDR2 FQGNSA. CDR3 size: 13 residues. Between the trimmed V and J ends, which lost 2 bases and 7 bases, there was a span of 12 bases. CDR3 sequence reads: CASSLHQGREQYF. The CDR3 coding sequence is TGTGCCAGCAGCTTACACCAGGGACGGGAGCAGTACTTC.

The chain carries TRBV7-2 and TRBJ2-6; D call uncertain. The V gene lost 5 bases and the J gene lost 0 bases, with 5 bases spanning the gap. The germline gives CDR1 SGHTA, CDR2 FQGNSA. This CDR3 spans 14 amino acids. The CDR3 loop is CASSILSGANVLTF. CDR3 sequence (DNA): TGTGCCAGCAGCATCCTCTCTGGGGCCAACGTCCTGACTTTC.

This chain links TRBV11-1 with TRBJ2-1; 9 nucleotides align to TRBD1. Germline CDR1 SGHAT, CDR2 FQDESV (reference sequence). The V segment lost 5 bases and the J segment 7 bases; nucleotides outside the gene matches: 9. CDR3 length: 15 amino acids. CDR3 residues: CASSIAGTGLNEQFF. The CDR3 region has the DNA TGTGCCAGCAGCATCGCCGGGACAGGGCTGAATGAGCAGTTCTTC.

The chain combines TRBV4-2 with TRBJ1-3; TRBD1 matches at 9 bases. The CDR3 sequence is 17 residues long. Trimming at V came to 3 bases and at J to 0 bases, leaving 6 bases not matched to a gene. Germline-derived CDR1 and CDR2 are LGHNA and YNFKEQ. The CDR3 is CASSQGTGTVSGNTIYF. The DNA of the CDR3 is TGTGCCAGCAGCCAGGGGACAGGGACCGTCTCTGGAAACACCATATATTTT.

J is TRBJ2-1 and V is TRBV9; the D gene could be TRBD1 or TRBD2 (5 bases each). V was pared by 0 bases and J by 2 bases, with 24 bases between. CDR1 and CDR2 (germline): SGDLS, YYNGEE. This CDR3 is 20 amino acids long. The CDR3 is CASSVALGVGVGRAYNEQFF. The CDR3 nucleotides read TGTGCCAGCAGCGTAGCTCTAGGGGTGGGGGTTGGTAGGGCCTACAATGAGCAGTTCTTC.

V is TRBV19 and J is TRBJ2-7; D possibly matches TRBD1 or TRBD2 (5 bases each). V shed 7 bases and J shed 4 bases, with 14 bases lying between them. CDR3 size: 13 residues. Germline CDR1 LNHDA, CDR2 SQIVND (reference sequence). For the CDR3, the DNA is TGTGCCAGTAAGGGGCCGGAGGATTACGAGCAGTACTTC. Protein sequence: CASKGPEDYEQYF.

The V call is TRBV7-9, the J call TRBJ2-7, with TRBD1 matching 9 bases. The CDR3 contains 14 residues. V gave up 5 bases and J gave up 4 bases; unmatched junction bases: 6. Germline V gives CDR1 SEHNR, CDR2 FQNEAQ (reference sequence). The CDR3 here is CASSPGQGRYEQYF. The DNA for the CDR3 is TGTGCCAGCAGCCCGGGACAGGGAAGATACGAGCAGTACTTC.

V and J are TRBV6-1 and TRBJ2-2, with unresolved D. V shed 7 bases and J shed 5 bases, with 14 bases lying between them. Per germline, CDR1 MNHNS and CDR2 SASEGT. This CDR3 comprises 14 residues. The CDR3 spells CASIGIVGTGELFF. Written as DNA, the CDR3 is TGTGCCAGCATAGGGATAGTAGGGACCGGGGAGCTGTTTTTT.

The chain links TRBV10-2 to TRBJ2-2; a weak D match, TRBD1 (5 bases). In germline, CDR1 is WSHSY, CDR2 SAAADI. CDR3 length: 13 residues. Trimming shortened V by 7 bases and J by 6 bases, and 12 bases separated the two germline ends. This CDR3 is CASTGGAAGELFF. The CDR3 region has the DNA TGCGCCAGCACGGGTGGGGCGGCCGGGGAGCTGTTTTTT.

This clone occurred a few times. The chain recombines TRBV4-1 with TRBJ2-7, with 12 bases lining up with TRBD2. Trimming cost V 2 bases and J 6 bases; bases outside gene matches: 5. Germline V lookup: CDR1 MGHRA, CDR2 YSYEKL. This CDR3 has 15 residues. The CDR3: CASSQSSGGVAEQYF. In nucleotides, the CDR3 is TGCGCCAGCAGCCAATCTAGCGGGGGGGTCGCCGAGCAGTACTTC.

The chain has TRBV28 and TRBJ2-1, with 9 bases fitting TRBD1. Losses at the gene ends were 4 bases for V and 8 bases for J; bases not matched to a gene: 9. This CDR3 contains 15 residues. CDR1 and CDR2 from the germline V gene are MDHEN and SYDVKM. In DNA, the CDR3 is TGTGCCAGCAGTTCCGCGGGACAGGGCTTACATGAGCAGTTCTTC. This encodes CASSSAGQGLHEQFF.

The rearrangement links TRBV9 to TRBJ2-3, with a possible D match to TRBD2 (6 bases). Germline assignment: CDR1 SGDLS and CDR2 YYNGEE. CDR3 size: 14 residues. Trimming took off 4 bases at V and 2 bases at J, with 11 bases between the two ends. CDR3 nucleotides: TGTGCCAGCAGCCCGGGACTTACCACAGATACGCAGTATTTT. Residues: CASSPGLTTDTQYF.

The gene calls are TRBV18 and TRBJ1-4; unclear D gene. The CDR3 sequence is 16 residues long. The germline V and J ends were trimmed by 4 bases and 0 bases, with 12 bases remaining between them. CDR1 KGHSH and CDR2 LQKENI come from the germline V gene. The CDR3 region is CASSLETDTTNEKLFF. The CDR3 DNA reads TGTGCCAGCTCACTCGAGACGGATACAACTAATGAAAAACTGTTTTTT.

The rearrangement joins TRBV30 to TRBJ1-2; D gene unclear. Germline V lookup: CDR1 GTSNPN, CDR2 SVGIG (reference sequence). V gave up 0 bases and J gave up 4 bases, with 12 bases separating them. CDR3 length: 14 amino acids. The CDR3 here is CAWSVGTPSYGYTF. The CDR3 DNA follows: TGTGCCTGGAGTGTAGGAACACCTAGCTATGGCTACACCTTC.

Turning to this clone: Different DNA sequences within this sample yield the same CDR3. V is TRBV11-2 and J is TRBJ2-3; D gene ambiguous. The germline V gene has CDR1 SGHAT and CDR2 FQNNGV. The CDR3 loop spans 12 amino acids. The V and J ends lost 2 bases and 2 bases respectively, with 2 bases between them. CDR3 bases: TGTGCCAGCAGCTTAATCACAGATACGCAGTATTTT. It encodes CASSLITDTQYF.